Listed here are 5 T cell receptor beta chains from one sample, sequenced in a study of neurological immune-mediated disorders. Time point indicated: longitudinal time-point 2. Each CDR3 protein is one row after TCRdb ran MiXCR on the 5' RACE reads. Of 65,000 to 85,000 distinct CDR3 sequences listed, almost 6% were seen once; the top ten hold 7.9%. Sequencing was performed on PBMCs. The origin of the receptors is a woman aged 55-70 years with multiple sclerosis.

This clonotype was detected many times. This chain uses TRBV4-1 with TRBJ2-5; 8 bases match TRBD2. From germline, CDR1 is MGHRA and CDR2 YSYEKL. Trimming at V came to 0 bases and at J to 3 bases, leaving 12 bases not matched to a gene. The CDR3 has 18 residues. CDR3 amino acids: CASSQDPPGGGMKETQYF. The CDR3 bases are TGCGCCAGCAGCCAAGACCCCCCGGGCGGGGGGATGAAAGAGACCCAGTACTTC.

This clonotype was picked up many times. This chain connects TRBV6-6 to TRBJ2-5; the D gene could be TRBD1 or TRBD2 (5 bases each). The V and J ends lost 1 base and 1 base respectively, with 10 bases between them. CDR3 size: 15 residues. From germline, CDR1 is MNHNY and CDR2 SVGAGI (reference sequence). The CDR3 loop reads CASSYWSGGQETQYF. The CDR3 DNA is TGTGCCAGCAGTTACTGGAGTGGGGGCCAAGAGACCCAGTACTTC.

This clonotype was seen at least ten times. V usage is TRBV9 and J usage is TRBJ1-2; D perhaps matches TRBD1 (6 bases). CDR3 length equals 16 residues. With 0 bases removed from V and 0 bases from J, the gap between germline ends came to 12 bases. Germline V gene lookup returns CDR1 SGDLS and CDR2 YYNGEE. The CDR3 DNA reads TGTGCCAGCAGCGTAGCAGGGGCCATAGCTAACTATGGCTACACCTTC. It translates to CASSVAGAIANYGYTF.

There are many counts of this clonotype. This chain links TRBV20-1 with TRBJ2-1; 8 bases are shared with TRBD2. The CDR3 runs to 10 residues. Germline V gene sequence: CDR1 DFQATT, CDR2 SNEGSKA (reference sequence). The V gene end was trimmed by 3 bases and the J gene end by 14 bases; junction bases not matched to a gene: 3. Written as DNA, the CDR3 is TGCAGTGCTAGCGGGGGGGGGAAGTTCTTC. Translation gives CSASGGGKFF.

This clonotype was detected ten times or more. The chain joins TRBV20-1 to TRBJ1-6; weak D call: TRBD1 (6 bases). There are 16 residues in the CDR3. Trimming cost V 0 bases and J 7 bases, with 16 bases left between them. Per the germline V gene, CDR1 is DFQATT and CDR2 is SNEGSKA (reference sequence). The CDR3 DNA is TGCAGTGCTAGAGATCTGCAGGGGCAGGGCAATTCACCCCTCCACTTT. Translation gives CSARDLQGQGNSPLHF.